This TCR beta chain originates from a study of T cells after yellow fever vaccination. Looking at the study overall: Fractions low in cell number were prepared with SMART-Seq v4 Ultra Low Input.

General study findings and limits: Some clonotypes were seen in both the CD4 and the CD8 compartments. These made up a small share and likely arose from convergent recombination.

Germline V gene sequence: CDR1 MNHEY, CDR2 SVGAGI. The length of the CDR3 is 12 residues. Trimming cost V 8 bases and J 6 bases, with 11 bases left between them. MiXCR, run by TCRdb on the 5' RACE reads, gives a single entry per CDR3 protein. The sample yields about 170,000 distinct CDR3 sequences, approximately 10% seen once. In the case of this clonotype: Its antigen is still unknown.

This receptor was obtained from a man aged 18 to 29 who received the YFV17D yellow fever vaccine. The sequenced sample was CD8+ T cells sorted from PBMCs, obtained 15 days after the yellow fever booster vaccination. The chain employs TRBV6-5 and TRBJ2-1; a weak D match, TRBD2 (6 bases). CDR3 sequence (DNA): TGTGCCAGCGGGGGGTGGCGCAATGAGCAGTTCTTC. It translates to CASGGWRNEQFF.